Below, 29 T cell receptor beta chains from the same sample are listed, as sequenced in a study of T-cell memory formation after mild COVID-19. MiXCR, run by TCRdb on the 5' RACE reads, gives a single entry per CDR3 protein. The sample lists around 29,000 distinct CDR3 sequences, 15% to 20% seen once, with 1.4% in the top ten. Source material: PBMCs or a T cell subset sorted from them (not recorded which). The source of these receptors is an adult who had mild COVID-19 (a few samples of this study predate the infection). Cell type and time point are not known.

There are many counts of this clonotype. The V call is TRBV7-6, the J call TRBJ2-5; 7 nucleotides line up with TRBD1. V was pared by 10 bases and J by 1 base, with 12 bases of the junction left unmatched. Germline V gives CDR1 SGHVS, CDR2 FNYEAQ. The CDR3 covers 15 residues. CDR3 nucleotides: TGTGCCACCCAGCCCCTGCAGGGGGTCCAAGAGACCCAGTACTTC. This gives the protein CATQPLQGVQETQYF.

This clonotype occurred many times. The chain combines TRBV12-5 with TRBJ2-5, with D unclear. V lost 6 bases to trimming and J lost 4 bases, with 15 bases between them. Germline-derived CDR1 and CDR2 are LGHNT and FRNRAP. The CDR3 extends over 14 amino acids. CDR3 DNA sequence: TGTGCTAGTGGACCAGGTCAACCGAGAGAGACCCAGTACTTC. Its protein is CASGPGQPRETQYF.

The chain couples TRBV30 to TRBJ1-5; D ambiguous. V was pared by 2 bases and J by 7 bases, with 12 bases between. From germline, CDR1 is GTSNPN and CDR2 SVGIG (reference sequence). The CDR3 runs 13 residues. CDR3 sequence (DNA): TGTGCCTGGAGTATAACACGAAAGCAGCCCCAGCATTTT. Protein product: CAWSITRKQPQHF.

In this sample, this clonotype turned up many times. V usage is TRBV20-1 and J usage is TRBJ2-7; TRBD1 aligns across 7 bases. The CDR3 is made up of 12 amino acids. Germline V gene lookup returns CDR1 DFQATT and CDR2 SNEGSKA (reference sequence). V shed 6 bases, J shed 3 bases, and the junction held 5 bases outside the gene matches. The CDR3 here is CSAPGQNYEQYF. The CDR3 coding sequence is TGCAGTGCCCCGGGACAGAACTACGAGCAGTACTTC.

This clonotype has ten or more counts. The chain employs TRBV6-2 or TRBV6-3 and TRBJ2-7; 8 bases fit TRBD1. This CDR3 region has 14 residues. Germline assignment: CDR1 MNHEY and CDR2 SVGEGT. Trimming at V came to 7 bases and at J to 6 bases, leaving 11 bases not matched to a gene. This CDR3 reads CASTSTGVLGEQYF. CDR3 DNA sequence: TGTGCCAGCACTTCGACAGGGGTGCTCGGCGAGCAGTACTTC.

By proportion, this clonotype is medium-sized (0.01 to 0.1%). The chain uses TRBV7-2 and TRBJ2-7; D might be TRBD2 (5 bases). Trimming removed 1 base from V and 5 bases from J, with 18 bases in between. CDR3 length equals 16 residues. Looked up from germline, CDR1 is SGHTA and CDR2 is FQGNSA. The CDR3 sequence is CASSLDPSGPRHEQYF. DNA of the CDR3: TGTGCCAGCAGCTTAGATCCGAGCGGCCCCAGGCACGAGCAGTACTTC.

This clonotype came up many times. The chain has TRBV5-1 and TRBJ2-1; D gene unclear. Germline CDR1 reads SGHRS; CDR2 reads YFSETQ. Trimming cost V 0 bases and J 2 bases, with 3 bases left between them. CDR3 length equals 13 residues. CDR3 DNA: TGCGCCAGCAGCTTGGGGGCCTACAATGAGCAGTTCTTC. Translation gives CASSLGAYNEQFF.

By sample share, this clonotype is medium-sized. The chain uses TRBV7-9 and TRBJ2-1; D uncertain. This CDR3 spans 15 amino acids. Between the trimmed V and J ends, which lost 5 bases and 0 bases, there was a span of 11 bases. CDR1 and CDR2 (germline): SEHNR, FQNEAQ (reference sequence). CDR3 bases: TGTGCCAGCAGCCGTTCGGGTAGCTCCTACAATGAGCAGTTCTTC. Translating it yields CASSRSGSSYNEQFF. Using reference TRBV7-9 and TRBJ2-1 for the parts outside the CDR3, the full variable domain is DTGVSQNPRHKITKRGQNVTFRCDPISEHNRLYWYRQTLGQGPEFLTYFQNEAQLEKSRLLSDRFSAERPKGSFSTLEIQRTEQGDSAMYLCASSRSGSSYNEQFFGPGTRLTVL.

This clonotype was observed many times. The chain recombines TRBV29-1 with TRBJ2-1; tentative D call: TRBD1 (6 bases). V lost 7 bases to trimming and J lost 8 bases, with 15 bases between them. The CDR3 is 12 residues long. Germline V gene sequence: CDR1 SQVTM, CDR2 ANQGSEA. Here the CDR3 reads CSAITGIDEQFF. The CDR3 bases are TGCAGCGCCATCACAGGGATCGATGAGCAGTTCTTC.

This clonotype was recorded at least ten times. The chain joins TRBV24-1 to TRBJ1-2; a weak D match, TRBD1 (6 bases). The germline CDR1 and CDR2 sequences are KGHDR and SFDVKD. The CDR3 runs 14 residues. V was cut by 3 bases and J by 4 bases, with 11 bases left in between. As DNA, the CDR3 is TGTGCCACCAGTGATGGGGGCAGGTTCTATGGCTACACCTTC. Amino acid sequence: CATSDGGRFYGYTF.

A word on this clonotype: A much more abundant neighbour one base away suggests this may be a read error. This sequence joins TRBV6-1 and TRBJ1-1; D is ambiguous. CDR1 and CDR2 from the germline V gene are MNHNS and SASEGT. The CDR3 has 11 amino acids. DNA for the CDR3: TGTGCCAGCAGGGACCACACTGAAGATTTCTTT. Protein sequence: CASRDHTEDFF.

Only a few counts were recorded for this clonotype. CDR3 nucleotide sequence: TGCGCCAGCAGTCAATCGGACGGACTCTACGAGCAGTACTTC. Encoded protein: CASSQSDGLYEQYF. The chain combines TRBV23-1 with TRBJ2-7; the D gene is possibly TRBD2 (5 bases). TRBV23-1 is flagged as an ORF with uncertain function. The V and J ends lost 0 bases and 3 bases respectively, with 9 bases between them. CDR3 size: 14 residues.

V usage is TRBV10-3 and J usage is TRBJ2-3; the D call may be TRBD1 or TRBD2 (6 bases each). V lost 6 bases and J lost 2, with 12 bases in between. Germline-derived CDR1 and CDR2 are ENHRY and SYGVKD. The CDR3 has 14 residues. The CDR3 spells CAISGGYATDTQYF. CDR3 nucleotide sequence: TGTGCCATCAGCGGGGGCTACGCCACAGATACGCAGTATTTT.

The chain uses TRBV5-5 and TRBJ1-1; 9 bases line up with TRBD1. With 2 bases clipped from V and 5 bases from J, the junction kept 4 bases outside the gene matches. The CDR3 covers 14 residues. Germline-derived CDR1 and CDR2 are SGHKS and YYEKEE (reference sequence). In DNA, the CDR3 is TGTGCCAGCAGCTTCGGACAGGGGAAGACTGAAGCTTTCTTT. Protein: CASSFGQGKTEAFF.

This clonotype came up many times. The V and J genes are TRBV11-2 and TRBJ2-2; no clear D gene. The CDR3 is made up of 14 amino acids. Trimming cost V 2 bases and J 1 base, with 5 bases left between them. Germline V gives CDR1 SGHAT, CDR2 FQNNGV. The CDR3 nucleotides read TGTGCCAGCAGCTTACATAGGAACACCGGGGAGCTGTTTTTT. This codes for CASSLHRNTGELFF.

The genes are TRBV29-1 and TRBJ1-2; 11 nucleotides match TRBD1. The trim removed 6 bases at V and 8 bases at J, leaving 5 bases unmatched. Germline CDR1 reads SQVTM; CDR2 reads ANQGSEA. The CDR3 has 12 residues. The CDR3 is CSVGQGAEGYTF. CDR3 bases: TGCAGCGTCGGACAGGGGGCTGAGGGCTACACCTTC. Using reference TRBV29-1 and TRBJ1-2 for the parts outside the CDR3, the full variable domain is SAVISQKPSRDICQRGTSLTIQCQVDSQVTMMFWYRQQPGQSLTLIATANQGSEATYESGFVIDKFPISRPNLTFSTLTVSNMSPEDSSIYLCSVGQGAEGYTFGSGTRLTVV.

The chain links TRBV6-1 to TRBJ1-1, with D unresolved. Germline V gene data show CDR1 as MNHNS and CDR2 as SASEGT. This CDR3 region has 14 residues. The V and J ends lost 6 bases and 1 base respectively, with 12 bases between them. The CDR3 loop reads CASSPTHSNTEAFF. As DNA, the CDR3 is TGTGCCAGCAGCCCGACCCACTCGAACACTGAAGCTTTCTTT.

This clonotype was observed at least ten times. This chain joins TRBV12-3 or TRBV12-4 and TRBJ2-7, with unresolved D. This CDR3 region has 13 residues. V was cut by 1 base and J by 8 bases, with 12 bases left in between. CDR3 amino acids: CASSLDTPGQQYF. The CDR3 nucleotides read TGTGCCAGCAGTTTAGACACTCCCGGGCAGCAGTACTTC.

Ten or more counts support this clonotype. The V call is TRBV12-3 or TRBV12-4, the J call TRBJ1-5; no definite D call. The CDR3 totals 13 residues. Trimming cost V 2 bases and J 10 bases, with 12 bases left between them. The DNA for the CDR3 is TGTGCCAGCAGTTTACCACCTACCGTACCCCAGCATTTT. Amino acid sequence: CASSLPPTVPQHF.

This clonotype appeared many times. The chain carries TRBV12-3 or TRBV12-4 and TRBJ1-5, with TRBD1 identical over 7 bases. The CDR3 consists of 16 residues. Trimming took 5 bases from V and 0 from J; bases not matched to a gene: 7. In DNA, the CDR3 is TGTGCCAGCAGTCGTTCTCAGGGGGATAGCAATCAGCCCCAGCATTTT. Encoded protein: CASSRSQGDSNQPQHF.

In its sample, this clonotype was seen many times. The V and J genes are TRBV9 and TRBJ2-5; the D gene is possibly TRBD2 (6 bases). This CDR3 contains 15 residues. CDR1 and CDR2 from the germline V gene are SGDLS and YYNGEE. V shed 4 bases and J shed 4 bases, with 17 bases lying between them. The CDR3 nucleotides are TGTGCCAGCAGCTCCTCGGGAGAACGCAGAGAGACCCAGTACTTC. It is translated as CASSSSGERRETQYF.

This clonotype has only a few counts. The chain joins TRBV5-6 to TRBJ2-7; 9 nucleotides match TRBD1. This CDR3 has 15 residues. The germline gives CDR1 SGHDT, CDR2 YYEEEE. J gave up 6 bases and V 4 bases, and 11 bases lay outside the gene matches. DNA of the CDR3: TGTGCCAGCAGCCCGGGACAGGGAGGTTTCGTCGAGCAGTACTTC. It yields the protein CASSPGQGGFVEQYF.

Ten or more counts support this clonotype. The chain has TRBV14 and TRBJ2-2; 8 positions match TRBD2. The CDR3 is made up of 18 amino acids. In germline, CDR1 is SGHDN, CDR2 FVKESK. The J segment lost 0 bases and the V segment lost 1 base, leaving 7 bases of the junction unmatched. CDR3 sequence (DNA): TGTGCCAGCAGCCAAGGAATACTAGCGGAATCGAACACCGGGGAGCTGTTTTTT. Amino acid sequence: CASSQGILAESNTGELFF.

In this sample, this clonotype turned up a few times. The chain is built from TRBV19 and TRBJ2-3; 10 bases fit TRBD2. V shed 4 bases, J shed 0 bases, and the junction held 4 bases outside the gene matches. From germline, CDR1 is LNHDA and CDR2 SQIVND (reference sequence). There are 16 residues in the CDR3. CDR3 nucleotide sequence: TGTGCCAGTAGTAGACCGACTAGCGGGAGCACAGATACGCAGTATTTT. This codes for CASSRPTSGSTDTQYF.

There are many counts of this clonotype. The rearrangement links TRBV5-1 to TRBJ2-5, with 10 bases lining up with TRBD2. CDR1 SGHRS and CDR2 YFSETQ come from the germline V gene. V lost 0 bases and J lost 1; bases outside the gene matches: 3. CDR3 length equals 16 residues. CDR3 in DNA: TGCGCCAGCAGCTTGGAGAGGACTAGCGGCCAAGAGACCCAGTACTTC. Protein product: CASSLERTSGQETQYF.

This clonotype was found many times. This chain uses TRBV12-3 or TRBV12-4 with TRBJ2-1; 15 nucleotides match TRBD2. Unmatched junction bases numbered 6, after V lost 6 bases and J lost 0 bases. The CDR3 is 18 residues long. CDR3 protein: CASRSGTSGGSSYNEQFF. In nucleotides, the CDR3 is TGTGCCAGCAGGTCCGGGACTAGCGGGGGGAGCTCCTACAATGAGCAGTTCTTC.

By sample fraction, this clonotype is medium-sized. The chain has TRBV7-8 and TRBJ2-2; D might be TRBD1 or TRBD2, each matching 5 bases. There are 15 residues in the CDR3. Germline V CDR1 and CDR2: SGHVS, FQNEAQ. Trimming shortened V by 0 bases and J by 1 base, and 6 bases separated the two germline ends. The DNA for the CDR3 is TGTGCCAGCAGCTTAGCGGGGGTGAACACCGGGGAGCTGTTTTTT. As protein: CASSLAGVNTGELFF.

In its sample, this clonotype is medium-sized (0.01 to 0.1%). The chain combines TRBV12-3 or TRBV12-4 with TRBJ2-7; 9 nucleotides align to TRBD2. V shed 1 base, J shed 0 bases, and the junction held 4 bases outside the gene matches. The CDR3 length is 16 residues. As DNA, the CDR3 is TGTGCCAGCAGTTTAGTTGGGACTAGCTCCTCCTACGAGCAGTACTTC. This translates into CASSLVGTSSSYEQYF.

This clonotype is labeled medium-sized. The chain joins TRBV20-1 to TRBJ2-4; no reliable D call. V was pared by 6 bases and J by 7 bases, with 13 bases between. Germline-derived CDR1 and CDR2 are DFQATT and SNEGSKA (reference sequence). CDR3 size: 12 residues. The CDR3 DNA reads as TGCAGTGCCCGACATGGGCGGAACATTCAGTACTTC. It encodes CSARHGRNIQYF.